These T cell receptor beta chains were read from a single sample in a study of blood T cell repertoires in COVID-19. This table comes from immunoSEQ multiplex PCR, and its TCRdb copy is limited to in-frame clones, with some not included. This table holds hundreds of thousands of clones, about nine tenths found once. The sequenced material came from peripheral blood. The receptors derive from a man aged 55 to 70 who had recovered from COVID-19. Each CDR3 is given with its conserved first and last residue. The D gene is left open where the match is weak. The size field is filled for only some rows; it gives once, few, many or a size class.

d_gene,v_gene,j_gene,abundance,CDR3nt,CDR3aa
TRBD1,TRBV6-6,TRBJ1-5,-,TGTGCCAGCAGATACAGGGGAGGTCAGCCCCAGCATTTT,CASRYRGGQPQHF
-,TRBV3-1/TRBV3-2,TRBJ1-2,-,TGTGCCAGCAGCTATCTAACAGGGAACTATGGCTACACCTTC,CASSYLTGNYGYTF
TRBD2,TRBV13,TRBJ2-1,-,TGTGCCAGCAGATTAGGGACTAGCGGGATCTCCTACAATGAGCAGTTCTTC,CASRLGTSGISYNEQFF
-,TRBV7-2,TRBJ2-2,-,TGTGCCAGCAGCTTAAGAACTACGGGGACCGGGGAGCTGTTTTTT,CASSLRTTGTGELFF
-,TRBV11-2,TRBJ1-1,-,TGTGCCAGCAGCCGAGCAAGCCGACAGTGGCGACAACAAATACCTGAAGCTTTCTTT,CASSRASRQWRQQIPEAFF
TRBD1,TRBV5-8,TRBJ1-6,few,TGTGCCAGCAGCTCACCACTCGAGGGGGCTCGGAATTCACCCCTCCACTTT,CASSSPLEGARNSPLHF
-,TRBV6-6,TRBJ2-3,-,TGTGCCAGCAGTACGACAGCAGATACGCAGTATTTT,CASSTTADTQYF
TRBD1,TRBV18,TRBJ2-5,once,TGTGCCAGCTCATCGACAGGGGAGAGGGAGACCCAGTACTTC,CASSSTGERETQYF
-,TRBV12-3/TRBV12-4,TRBJ2-5,-,TGTGCCAGCAGGGCAGATCAAGAGACCCAGTACTTC,CASRADQETQYF
TRBD2,TRBV6-6,TRBJ2-7,once,TGTGCCAGCAGAGCGGGAGTCGACTCCTACGAGCAGTACTTC,CASRAGVDSYEQYF
TRBD1,TRBV7-9,TRBJ2-7,-,TGTGCCAGCAGCTTGGGACCGGGACAGGACGCCTACGAGCAGTACTTC,CASSLGPGQDAYEQYF
-,TRBV9,TRBJ1-5,-,TGTGCCAGCAGCGTAGCGGACAGTCCCTCGTGGCCCCAGCATTTT,CASSVADSPSWPQHF
-,TRBV6-6,TRBJ2-7,-,TGTGCCAGCAGCGTTCCGGGACAAAAAACAGGGCAGTACTTC,CASSVPGQKTGQYF
TRBD2,TRBV29-1,TRBJ2-2,-,TGCAGCGTTGCCCCGGGGGGAAACACCGGGGAGCTGTTTTTT,CSVAPGGNTGELFF
-,TRBV5-8,TRBJ2-7,-,TGTGCCGTCAGGCGGATGACGGGGGCCTACGAGCAGTACTTC,CAVRRMTGAYEQYF
-,TRBV12-3/TRBV12-4,TRBJ2-1,once,TGTGCCAGCAAACCAGACAGGACGAATGAGCAGTTCTTC,CASKPDRTNEQFF
-,TRBV15,TRBJ1-3,-,TGTGCCACCAGCAGGGAAACGACAGCTAACTCTGGAAACACCATATATTTT,CATSRETTANSGNTIYF
TRBD1,TRBV7-2,TRBJ1-4,-,TGTGCCAGCAGCTTAGGGATCGCAGGGGGCGATGAAAAACTGTTTTTT,CASSLGIAGGDEKLFF
-,TRBV30,TRBJ2-5,once,TGTGCCTGGAGTCTCGGACAGAGCCAAGAGACCCAGTACTTC,CAWSLGQSQETQYF
TRBD1,TRBV28,TRBJ1-4,-,TGTGCCAGCAGCTCTGCCGGGACAGACAGTGAAAAACTGTTTTTT,CASSSAGTDSEKLFF
-,TRBV12-3/TRBV12-4,TRBJ2-7,once,TGTGCCAGCAGTTTAGGACAGAAATACGAGCAGTACTTC,CASSLGQKYEQYF
-,TRBV7-8,TRBJ2-7,-,TGTGCCAGCAGAGCAGCGGGCCTCTACTACGAGCAGTACTTC,CASRAAGLYYEQYF
TRBD1,TRBV5-1,TRBJ1-2,-,TGCGCCAGCAGCCCGGGACAGAAATATGGCTACACCTTC,CASSPGQKYGYTF
-,TRBV5-1,TRBJ1-6,-,TGCGCCAGCAGCTTGGGCGGGGTATCACCCCTCCACTTT,CASSLGGVSPLHF
TRBD2,TRBV5-1,TRBJ2-5,-,TGCGCCAGCAGCTCCCGCAAGACTAGCGGAAGTGAGACCCAGTACTTC,CASSSRKTSGSETQYF
TRBD1,TRBV12-3/TRBV12-4,TRBJ2-7,-,TGTGCCAGCAGTGACAGGGGGCTCCCCGAGCAGTACTTC,CASSDRGLPEQYF
-,TRBV5-1,TRBJ1-2,-,TGCGCCAGCAGCTTGGGAAGACCGGGACAAGTAAAATACTATGGCTACACCTTC,CASSLGRPGQVKYYGYTF
TRBD1,TRBV7-8,TRBJ1-3,-,TGTGCCAGCAGCTTAGAACCCGGGACAGGGGATCGTGGAAACACCATATATTTT,CASSLEPGTGDRGNTIYF
-,TRBV20-1,TRBJ2-1,once,TGCAGTGCTAGTGACCAGATATACTACAATGAGCAGTTCTTC,CSASDQIYYNEQFF
TRBD1,TRBV5-1,TRBJ2-7,-,TGCGCCAGCAGCCGGGTTGGGACAGACTACGAGCAGTACTTC,CASSRVGTDYEQYF
TRBD1,TRBV5-8,TRBJ2-5,-,TGTGCCAGCAGCCTCGGGACAGGGAGAAGAGAGACCCAGTACTTC,CASSLGTGRRETQYF
-,TRBV7-9,TRBJ1-1,-,TGTGCCAGCAGCCACCGGGAGGCTCCCAGGGAAGCTTTCTTT,CASSHREAPREAFF
-,TRBV11-3,TRBJ1-1,-,TGTGCCAGCAGCTTATCAGCAGGCGACCCTGAAGCTTTCTTT,CASSLSAGDPEAFF
-,TRBV7-2,TRBJ2-2,-,TGTGCCAGCAGCTTCCTAAACACCGGGGAGCTGTTTTTT,CASSFLNTGELFF
-,TRBV19,TRBJ1-2,-,TGTGCCAGTAGTCATCAGGGGACTAACTATGGCTACACCTTC,CASSHQGTNYGYTF
TRBD2,TRBV2,TRBJ2-3,-,TGTGCCAGCAGTGAAGCGCTAGGGACTACTTCGCAGTATTTT,CASSEALGTTSQYF
-,TRBV28,TRBJ1-5,-,TGTGCCGCAGCGGGTCCGGCAGGCAATCAGCCCCAGCATTTT,CAAAGPAGNQPQHF
-,TRBV2,TRBJ2-2,-,TGTGCCAGCAGTGCTACAGGATCGAACACCGGGGAGCTGTTTTTT,CASSATGSNTGELFF
-,TRBV6-5,TRBJ1-2,-,TGTGCCAGCAGTTACGATGTGACACCGCCCTATGGCTACACCTTC,CASSYDVTPPYGYTF
-,TRBV6-1,TRBJ1-5,-,TGTGCCAGCAGTGAATCCCCCGGCAATCAGCCCCAGCATTTT,CASSESPGNQPQHF
TRBD2,TRBV9,TRBJ2-5,-,TGTGCCAGCAGCCCGGGGGGACTAGAGACCCAGTACTTC,CASSPGGLETQYF
-,TRBV21-1,TRBJ1-6,-,TGTGCCAGCAGCAATCTAAGGACAGGGGGAAATTCACCCCTCCACTTT,CASSNLRTGGNSPLHF
-,TRBV12-3/TRBV12-4,TRBJ1-5,-,TGTGCCAGCGGCGGGGGCAATCAGCCCCAGCATTTT,CASGGGNQPQHF
-,TRBV3-1/TRBV3-2,TRBJ2-5,-,TGTGCCAGCAGCCGGCAGGAAGGAACCCAGTACTTC,CASSRQEGTQYF
TRBD1,TRBV6-5,TRBJ1-2,-,TGTGCCAGCAGTTCGACAGGGGCTGGCTACACCTTC,CASSSTGAGYTF
-,TRBV5-6,TRBJ2-7,-,TGTGCCAGCAGCTTGGGCGGGATCTCCTACGAGCAGTACTTC,CASSLGGISYEQYF
-,TRBV3-1/TRBV3-2,TRBJ2-3,-,TGTGCCAGCAGCCTTAGGGGGACAGATACGCAGTATTTT,CASSLRGTDTQYF
TRBD1,TRBV6-5,TRBJ2-3,-,TGTGCTGGGGCAGGGGGCAGCTCAGATACGCAGTATTTT,CAGAGGSSDTQYF
-,TRBV24-1,TRBJ2-5,-,TGTGCCACCAGTGATTCGCTCAGGGGCCAAGAGACCCAGTACTTC,CATSDSLRGQETQYF
TRBD1,TRBV4-2,TRBJ1-1,-,TGTGCCAGCAGCCAAGAGACCTCCGGGACAGGGGGCGGTGCTTTCTTT,CASSQETSGTGGGAFF
-,TRBV9,TRBJ2-5,-,TGTGCCAGCAGCGTAGCTACAGGTCGCCTGGAGACCCAGTACTTC,CASSVATGRLETQYF
TRBD2,TRBV7-3,TRBJ2-2,-,TGTGCCAGCTGGGGGGGCACCGGGGAGCTGTTTTTT,CASWGGTGELFF
TRBD1,TRBV27,TRBJ1-1,-,TGTGCCAGCAGTCTGAGGACAGGGGTCGAAGCTTTCTTT,CASSLRTGVEAFF